This passage covers 32 T cell receptor beta chains from one sample sequenced in a study of beta chain features in type 1 diabetes. General study findings and limits: Among patients with Type 1 diabetes, TCRB CDR3s were moderately but significantly shorter in every one of the four CD4+ subsets.

Antigen specificity for these receptors is unknown. The study reverse transcribed the entire isolated RNA, so it sequenced expressed TCRB transcripts. Profiling relied on immunoSEQ multiplex PCR, and the TCRdb table lists in-frame clones only, not all of them. The sample shows 200,000 to 250,000 clones, about a sixth of them seen only once. Sample: naive CD4+ T cells from blood. The origin of the receptors is a man between 25 and 39 years old with type 1 diabetes.

The chain carries TRBV10-3 and TRBJ2-3; tentatively, D is TRBD1 or TRBD2 (5 bases each). Germline assignment: CDR1 ENHRY and CDR2 SYGVKD. The V and J ends lost 2 bases and 6 bases respectively, with 12 bases between them. This CDR3 region has 14 residues. CDR3 nucleotides: TGTGCCATCAGTGAGGGGACCACTTCGGATACGCAGTATTTT. Amino acid sequence: CAISEGTTSDTQYF.

This clone was counted between two and nine times. The chain joins TRBV7-2 to TRBJ1-2; tentatively, D is TRBD1 (5 bases). Between the trimmed V and J ends, which lost 2 bases and 8 bases, there was a span of 15 bases. The CDR3 runs 14 residues. The germline V gene encodes CDR1 SGHTA and CDR2 FQGNSA. CDR3 sequence: CASSLTGQGAGYTF. Written as DNA, the CDR3 is TGTGCCAGCAGCTTAACGGGGCAGGGCGCCGGCTACACCTTC.

This clone appeared a few times. The chain links TRBV7-2 to TRBJ2-6; D gene uncertain. Germline V gene data show CDR1 as SGHTA and CDR2 as FQGNSA. The CDR3 sequence is 15 residues long. V gave up 3 bases and J gave up 0 bases, with 6 bases separating them. This CDR3 is CASSLLSSGANVLTF. In DNA form, the CDR3 reads TGTGCCAGCAGCTTGCTGAGCTCTGGGGCCAACGTCCTGACTTTC.

This clone was seen just once. The rearrangement joins TRBV7-3 to TRBJ2-1; TRBD2 matches 11 bases. V lost 3 bases to trimming and J lost 7 bases; unmatched junction nucleotides: 2. The germline V gene encodes CDR1 SGHTA and CDR2 FQGTGA. There are 14 residues in the CDR3. The CDR3 reads CASSLGLADNEQFF. In nucleotides, the CDR3 is TGTGCCAGCAGCTTGGGACTAGCGGATAATGAGCAGTTCTTC.

The table lists this clone with a count of one. This chain links TRBV4-3 with TRBJ2-2; TRBD1 is a possible D gene (5 bases). Germline V gives CDR1 LGHNA, CDR2 YSLEER. V lost 1 base and J 9 bases, leaving 9 bases between the germline ends. The CDR3 covers 13 residues. CDR3 region: CASSQVAGRELFF. The CDR3 DNA is TGCGCCAGCAGCCAAGTAGCAGGGCGGGAGCTGTTTTTT.

This clone was found a few times. This rearrangement joins TRBV2 to TRBJ2-2, with D unresolved. The V gene lost 5 bases and the J gene lost 3 bases, with 10 bases spanning the gap. Germline CDR1 and CDR2: SNHLY and FYNNEI. The CDR3 is 14 residues long. The CDR3 spells CASSLARDTGELFF. The CDR3 nucleotides read TGTGCCAGCAGTCTCGCCCGGGACACCGGGGAGCTGTTTTTT. The full variable domain, its missing parts supplied by reference TRBV2 and TRBJ2-2, is EPEVTQTPSHQVTQMGQEVILRCVPISNHLYFYWYRQILGQKVEFLVSFYNNEISEKSEIFDDQFSVERPDGSNFTLKIRSTKLEDSAMYFCASSLARDTGELFFGEGSRLTVL.

This clone has only a few counts. This chain uses TRBV11-1 with TRBJ2-1; 8 nucleotides agree with TRBD2. The V and J ends lost 2 bases and 10 bases, in that order; junction bases with no gene match: 4. Germline CDR1 is SGHAT and CDR2 is FQDESV (reference sequence). There are 13 residues in the CDR3. The CDR3 spells CASSLTSGGEQFF. The CDR3 nucleotides read TGTGCCAGCAGCTTAACTAGCGGCGGGGAGCAGTTCTTC.

The chain's CDR3 is CASAKETQYF. CDR3 nucleotide sequence: TGTGCCAGCGCCAAAGAGACCCAGTACTTC. The chain is built from TRBV25-1 and TRBJ2-5; no firm D call. This CDR3 comprises 10 residues. Looked up from germline, CDR1 is MGHDK and CDR2 is SYGVNS. Trimming took off 8 bases at V and 3 bases at J, with 4 bases between the two ends.

The table lists this clone with a few counts. V gene TRBV10-3 combines with J gene TRBJ1-2; 7 nucleotides match TRBD1. V trimming: 6 bases; J trimming: 3 bases; junction bases outside the gene matches: 4. Germline CDR1 ENHRY, CDR2 SYGVKD. The CDR3 sequence is 13 residues long. The CDR3 coding sequence is TGTGCCATCAGCTCCGGGACAGACTATGGCTACACCTTC. Encoded protein: CAISSGTDYGYTF.

The sample holds a few counts of this clone. This sequence joins TRBV29-1 and TRBJ1-1, with 7 bases matching TRBD1. The germline gives CDR1 SQVTM, CDR2 ANQGSEA. CDR3 length: 15 residues. V was pared by 7 bases and J by 1 base, with 12 bases of the junction left unmatched. The CDR3 DNA is TGCAGCGCCGGGACAGCTCTTAGTACGAACACTGAAGCTTTCTTT. It specifies CSAGTALSTNTEAFF.

This clone was recorded a few times. This chain links TRBV7-3 with TRBJ2-7, with D possibly being TRBD2 (5 bases). V lost 3 bases and J lost 3, with 12 bases in between. There are 14 residues in the CDR3. The germline CDR1 and CDR2 sequences are SGHTA and FQGTGA. This chain's CDR3 is CASSFGLLVYEQYF. The CDR3 region has the DNA TGTGCCAGCAGCTTCGGACTGCTCGTCTACGAGCAGTACTTC. The variable domain in full, completed from reference TRBV7-3 and TRBJ2-7, reads GAGVSQTPSNKVTEKGKYVELRCDPISGHTALYWYRQSLGQGPEFLIYFQGTGAADDSGLPNDRFFAVRPEGSVSTLKIQRTERGDSAVYLCASSFGLLVYEQYFGPGTRLTVT.

This clone came up a few times. Different DNA sequences within this sample yield the same CDR3. J is TRBJ1-5 and V is TRBV29-1; unclear D gene. Between the trimmed V and J ends, which lost 6 bases and 3 bases, there was a span of 9 bases. Germline V gives CDR1 SQVTM, CDR2 ANQGSEA. This CDR3 has 12 residues. The CDR3 bases are TGCAGCGTGGGAGACACCAATCAGCCCCAGCATTTT. It is translated as CSVGDTNQPQHF.

This clone was counted a few times. The gene calls are TRBV29-1 and TRBJ2-4; 7 nucleotides align to TRBD2. CDR1 is SQVTM, CDR2 ANQGSEA, per germline. The CDR3 covers 14 residues. The ends lost 7 bases at V and 3 bases at J; junction bases unmatched: 9. CDR3 protein: CSAEWEGSKNIQYF. The CDR3, as DNA: TGCAGCGCGGAGTGGGAGGGAAGCAAAAACATTCAGTACTTC.

The chain carries TRBV6-1 and TRBJ2-2; tentative D call: TRBD1 (6 bases). Germline V gene data show CDR1 as MNHNS and CDR2 as SASEGT. CDR3 length equals 17 residues. V lost 4 bases and J 9 bases, leaving 24 bases between the germline ends. DNA of the CDR3: TGTGCCAGCAGTGGGGGCACAGGGAGCGTCTTGGTCAGGGAGCTGTTTTTT. Amino acids: CASSGGTGSVLVRELFF.

This clone has only a few counts. This chain's CDR3 is CAISARQGEMITEAFF. The CDR3 DNA follows: TGTGCCATCAGTGCTCGACAGGGAGAGATGATTACTGAAGCTTTCTTT. The chain couples TRBV10-3 to TRBJ1-1; 7 nucleotides agree with TRBD1. V lost 4 bases and J lost 5; bases outside the gene matches: 13. Germline CDR1 reads ENHRY; CDR2 reads SYGVKD. CDR3 length: 16 residues.

The chain links TRBV28 to TRBJ1-2, with 8 positions matching TRBD1. Germline V gene lookup returns CDR1 MDHEN and CDR2 SYDVKM. Trimming at V came to 4 bases and at J to 7 bases, leaving 8 bases not matched to a gene. CDR3 length equals 14 residues. The CDR3 here is CASSSGQDRSGYTF. The CDR3 region has the DNA TGTGCCAGCAGTTCGGGACAGGATCGATCTGGCTACACCTTC.

The DNA for the CDR3 is TGTGCCAGCAGCGGGGCGATAGGGGCCGAGCAGTACTTC. Its translation is CASSGAIGAEQYF. This rearrangement joins TRBV9 to TRBJ2-7; tentative D call: TRBD1 (5 bases). The V end lost 3 bases, the J end lost 6 bases, and 13 bases lay between the germline ends. Germline CDR1 reads SGDLS; CDR2 reads YYNGEE. CDR3 length: 13 amino acids.

This clone was counted only a few times. The chain recombines TRBV28 with TRBJ2-2; D unclear. V lost 6 bases and J 1 base, leaving 6 bases between the germline ends. The CDR3 has 13 amino acids. CDR1 is MDHEN, CDR2 SYDVKM, per germline. The DNA of the CDR3 is TGTGCCAGCAGCGTGGAGAACACCGGGGAGCTGTTTTTT. Encoded protein: CASSVENTGELFF.

This chain connects TRBV9 to TRBJ2-2; D is undetermined. The CDR3 extends over 16 amino acids. Germline CDR1 SGDLS, CDR2 YYNGEE. V lost 3 bases, J lost 1 base, and 13 bases lay in between. CDR3 amino acids: CASSAPGVQNTGELFF. In DNA, the CDR3 is TGTGCCAGCAGCGCGCCGGGCGTTCAGAACACCGGGGAGCTGTTTTTT.

The chain carries TRBV29-1 and TRBJ1-2, with D hard to call. The CDR3 runs to 13 residues. Germline V gene sequence: CDR1 SQVTM, CDR2 ANQGSEA. Deletions cut 7 bases from V and 4 bases from J, with 16 bases between. The CDR3 sequence: CSASGIHPYGYTF. The CDR3 DNA follows: TGCAGCGCGAGCGGGATCCATCCCTATGGCTACACCTTC.

V gene TRBV5-1 combines with J gene TRBJ2-7, with D perhaps matching TRBD2 (6 bases). The CDR3 is made up of 12 amino acids. The ends were cut back, 0 bases at V and 9 bases at J, with 10 bases in the middle. Germline values: CDR1 SGHRS, CDR2 YFSETQ. The CDR3 bases are TGCGCCAGCAGCTTGGGATCGGGGGTGCAGTACTTC. Translated: CASSLGSGVQYF.

This clone was found a few times. The rearrangement joins TRBV4-1 to TRBJ2-3, with D hard to call. The CDR3 is 16 amino acids. Trimming removed 1 base at V and 0 bases at J, with 11 bases between. Germline V gene data show CDR1 as MGHRA and CDR2 as YSYEKL. The CDR3, as DNA: TGCGCCAGCAGCCAAGCCCGACTCGGAAGCACAGATACGCAGTATTTT. Amino acid sequence: CASSQARLGSTDTQYF.

A few counts support this clone. This chain uses TRBV27 with TRBJ2-1; weak D call: TRBD1 (6 bases). Trimming pared 2 bases from V and 3 bases from J, leaving 8 bases between. This CDR3 spans 14 amino acids. Per the germline V gene, CDR1 is MNHEY and CDR2 is SMNVEV (reference sequence). In DNA form, the CDR3 reads TGTGCCAGCAGTTTAAGGGACAACTACAATGAGCAGTTCTTC. Translation gives CASSLRDNYNEQFF.

This clone was seen a handful of times. V usage is TRBV12-5 and J usage is TRBJ2-3, with D perhaps TRBD1 (5 bases). The CDR3 consists of 14 residues. The germline V gene has CDR1 LGHNT and CDR2 FRNRAP. V was cut by 2 bases and J by 4 bases, with 10 bases left in between. CDR3 protein: CASGLSGNPDTQYF. As DNA, the CDR3 is TGTGCTAGTGGTTTGTCAGGGAACCCAGATACGCAGTATTTT.

This chain links TRBV4-3 with TRBJ2-3, with 8 bases matching TRBD2. The J segment lost 4 bases and the V segment lost 2 bases, leaving 8 bases of the junction unmatched. The CDR3 extends over 16 amino acids. CDR1 and CDR2 (germline): LGHNA, YSLEER. The CDR3 protein is CASSQSSSGLADTQYF. The CDR3 DNA reads TGCGCCAGCAGCCAATCGTCTAGCGGGCTCGCAGATACGCAGTATTTT.

The chain employs TRBV4-1 and TRBJ2-3; D possibly corresponds to TRBD1 (6 bases). The CDR3 loop spans 18 amino acids. CDR1 MGHRA and CDR2 YSYEKL come from the germline V gene. Trimming took 4 bases from V and 0 from J, leaving 20 bases between them. The CDR3 is CASSPGPRLGASTDTQYF. As DNA, the CDR3 is TGCGCCAGCAGCCCAGGTCCGAGATTGGGGGCTAGCACAGATACGCAGTATTTT.

The chain has TRBV4-2 and TRBJ2-1, with 10 nucleotides matching TRBD2. CDR1 and CDR2 from the germline V gene are LGHNA and YNFKEQ. V shed 0 bases, J shed 4 bases, and the junction held 15 bases outside the gene matches. The CDR3 sequence is 20 residues long. For the CDR3, the DNA is TGTGCCAGCAGCCAAGATGTGAGAAAGCTAGCGGGAGTCCTATACAATGAGCAGTTCTTC. Protein sequence: CASSQDVRKLAGVLYNEQFF.

A few counts support this clone. The V call is TRBV9, the J call TRBJ2-1; no definite D call. Germline values: CDR1 SGDLS, CDR2 YYNGEE. The CDR3 runs to 17 residues. Trimming pared 4 bases from V and 0 bases from J, leaving 17 bases between. CDR3 loop: CASSPPLGESSYNEQFF. DNA for the CDR3: TGTGCCAGCAGCCCCCCGTTGGGCGAGAGCTCCTACAATGAGCAGTTCTTC.

The chain uses TRBV13 and TRBJ2-7; possible D gene TRBD2, 5 bases. Germline V gene sequence: CDR1 PRHDT, CDR2 FYEKMQ (reference sequence). V lost 5 bases, J lost 0 bases, and 11 bases lay in between. CDR3 length equals 14 residues. CDR3 loop: CASSVDSYSYEQYF. CDR3 nucleotides: TGTGCCAGCAGCGTGGACTCCTACTCCTACGAGCAGTACTTC.

The CDR3, as DNA: TGTGCCAGCAGCATACGACAGAAGAACACCGGGGAGCTGTTTTTT. Its translation: CASSIRQKNTGELFF. The gene calls are TRBV7-9 and TRBJ2-2; D is perhaps TRBD1 (5 bases). The V gene lost 5 bases and the J gene lost 1 base, with 11 bases spanning the gap. Looked up from germline, CDR1 is SEHNR and CDR2 is FQNEAQ (reference sequence). The CDR3 has 15 residues.

In its sample, this clone was seen a few times. The chain has TRBV14 and TRBJ2-1; D ambiguous. V lost 4 bases to trimming and J lost 9 bases, with 10 bases between them. Per the germline V gene, CDR1 is SGHDN and CDR2 is FVKESK. The CDR3 consists of 12 residues. The CDR3 reads CASSRDFGEQFF. CDR3 nucleotides: TGTGCCAGCAGCCGCGACTTTGGTGAGCAGTTCTTC.

In DNA form, the CDR3 reads TGTGCCACCAGCAGAGACCCGGGTTACTCCTACGAGCAGTACTTC. It yields the protein CATSRDPGYSYEQYF. V gene TRBV15 combines with J gene TRBJ2-7; D is undetermined. Germline V CDR1 and CDR2: LNHNV, YYDKDF (reference sequence). CDR3 size: 15 residues. V lost 0 bases and J 0 bases, leaving 9 bases between the germline ends.